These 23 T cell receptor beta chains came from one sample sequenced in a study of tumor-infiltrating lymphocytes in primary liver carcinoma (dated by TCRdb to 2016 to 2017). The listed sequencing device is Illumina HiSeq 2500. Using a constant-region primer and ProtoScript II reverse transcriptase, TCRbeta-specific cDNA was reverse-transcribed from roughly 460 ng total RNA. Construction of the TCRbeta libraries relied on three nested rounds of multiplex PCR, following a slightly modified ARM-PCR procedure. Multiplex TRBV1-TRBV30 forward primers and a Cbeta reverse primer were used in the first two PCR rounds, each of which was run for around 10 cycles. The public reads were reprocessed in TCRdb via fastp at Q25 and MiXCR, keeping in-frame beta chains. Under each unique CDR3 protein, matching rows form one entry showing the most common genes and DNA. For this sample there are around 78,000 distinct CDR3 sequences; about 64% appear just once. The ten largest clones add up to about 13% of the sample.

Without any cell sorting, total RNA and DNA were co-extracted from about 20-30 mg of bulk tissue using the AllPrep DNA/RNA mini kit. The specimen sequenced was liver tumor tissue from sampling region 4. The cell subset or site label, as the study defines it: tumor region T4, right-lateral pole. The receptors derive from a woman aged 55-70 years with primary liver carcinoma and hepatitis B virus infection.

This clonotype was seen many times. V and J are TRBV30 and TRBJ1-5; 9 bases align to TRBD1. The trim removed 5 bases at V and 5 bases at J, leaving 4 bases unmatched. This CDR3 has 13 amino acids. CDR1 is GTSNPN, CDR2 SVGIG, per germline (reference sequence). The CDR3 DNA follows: TGTGCCTGGTCAACAGGGGGCTATCAGCCCCAGCATTTT. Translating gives CAWSTGGYQPQHF.

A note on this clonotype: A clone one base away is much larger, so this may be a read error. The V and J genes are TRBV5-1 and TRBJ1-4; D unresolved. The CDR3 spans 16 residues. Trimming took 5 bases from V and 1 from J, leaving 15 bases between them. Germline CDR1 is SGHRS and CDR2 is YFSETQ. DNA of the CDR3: TGCGCCAGCAGGTCGGGCCCGATCGGAACTAATGAAAAACTGTTTTTT. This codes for CASRSGPIGTNEKLFF.

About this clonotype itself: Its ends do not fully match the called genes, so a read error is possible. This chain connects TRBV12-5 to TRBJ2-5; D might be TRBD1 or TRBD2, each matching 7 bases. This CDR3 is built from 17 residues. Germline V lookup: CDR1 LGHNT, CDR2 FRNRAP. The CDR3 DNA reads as TGTGCTGGTGGTTTGGAGACAGGGAGGGTGGGACAAGAGACCCAGTACTTC. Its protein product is CAGGLETGRVGQETQYF. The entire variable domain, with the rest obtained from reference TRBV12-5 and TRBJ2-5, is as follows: DARVTQTPRHKVTEMGQEVTMRCQPILGHNTVFWYRQTMMQGLELLAYFRNRAPLDDSGMPKDRFSAEMPDATLATLKIQPSEPRDSAVYFCAGGLETGRVGQETQYFGPGTRLLVL.

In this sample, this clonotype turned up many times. CDR3 in amino acids: CASSFYGYTF. DNA for the CDR3: TGTGCCAGCAGTTTTTATGGCTACACCTTC. J is TRBJ1-2 and V is TRBV6-5, with D unclear. The V end was cut by 4 bases, the J end by 5 bases, with 2 bases between. The germline gives CDR1 MNHEY, CDR2 SVGAGI. The CDR3 is 10 residues long.

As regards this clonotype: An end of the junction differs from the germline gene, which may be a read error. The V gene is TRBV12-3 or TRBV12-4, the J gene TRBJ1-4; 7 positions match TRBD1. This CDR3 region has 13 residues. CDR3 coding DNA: TGCGCCAGCAGTTTAGGACAGGATGGAAAACTGTTTTTT. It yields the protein CASSLGQDGKLFF.

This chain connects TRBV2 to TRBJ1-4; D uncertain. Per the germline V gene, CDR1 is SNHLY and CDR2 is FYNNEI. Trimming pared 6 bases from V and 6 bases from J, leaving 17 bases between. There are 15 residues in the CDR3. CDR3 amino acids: CASRAATTLDEKLFF. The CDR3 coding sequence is TGTGCCAGCAGGGCCGCCACCACACTTGATGAAAAACTGTTTTTT.

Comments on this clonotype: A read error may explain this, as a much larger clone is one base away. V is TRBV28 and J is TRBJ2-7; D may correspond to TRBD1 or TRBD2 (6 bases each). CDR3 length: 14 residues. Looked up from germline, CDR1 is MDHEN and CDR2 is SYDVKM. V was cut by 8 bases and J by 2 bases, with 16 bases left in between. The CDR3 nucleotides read TGTGCCAGCGGTCTGGGGGGCAACCCCTACGAGCAGTACTTC. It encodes CASGLGGNPYEQYF.

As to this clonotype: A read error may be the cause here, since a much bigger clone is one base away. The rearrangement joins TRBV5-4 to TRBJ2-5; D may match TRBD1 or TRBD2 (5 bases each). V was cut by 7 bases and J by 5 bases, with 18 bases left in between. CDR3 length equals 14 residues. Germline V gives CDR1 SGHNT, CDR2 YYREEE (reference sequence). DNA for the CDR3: TGTGCCAGCGGCTCCGGTGGGACGTCGGAGACCCAGTACTTC. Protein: CASGSGGTSETQYF.

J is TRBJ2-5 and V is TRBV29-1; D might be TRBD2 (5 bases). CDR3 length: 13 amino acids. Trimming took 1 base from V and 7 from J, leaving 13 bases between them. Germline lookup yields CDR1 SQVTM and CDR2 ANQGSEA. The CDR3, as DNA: TGCAGCGTTGAAGGGTCTGCAGGAGGGACCCAGTACTTC. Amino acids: CSVEGSAGGTQYF.

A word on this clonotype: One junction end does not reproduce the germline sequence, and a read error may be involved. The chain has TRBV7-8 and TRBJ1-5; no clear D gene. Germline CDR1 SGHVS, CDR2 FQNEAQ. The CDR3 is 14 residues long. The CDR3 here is CANSLLAGDQPRHF. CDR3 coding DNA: TGTGCCAACAGCTTATTAGCTGGGGATCAGCCCCGGCATTTT.

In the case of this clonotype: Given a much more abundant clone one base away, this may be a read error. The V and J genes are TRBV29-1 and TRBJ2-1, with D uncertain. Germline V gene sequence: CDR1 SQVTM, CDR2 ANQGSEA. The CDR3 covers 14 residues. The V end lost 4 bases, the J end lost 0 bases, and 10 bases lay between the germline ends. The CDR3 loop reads CSVVGMSSYNEQFF. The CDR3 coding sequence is TGCAGCGTTGTAGGCATGTCCTCCTACAATGAGCAGTTCTTC.

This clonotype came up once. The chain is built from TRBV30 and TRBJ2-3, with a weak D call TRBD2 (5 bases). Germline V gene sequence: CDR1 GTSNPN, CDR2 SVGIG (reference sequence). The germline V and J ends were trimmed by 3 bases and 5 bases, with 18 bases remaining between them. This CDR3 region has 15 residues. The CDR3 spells CAWSFEGISRDTQYF. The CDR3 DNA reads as TGTGCCTGGAGCTTCGAGGGAATCTCCAGAGATACGCAGTATTTT.

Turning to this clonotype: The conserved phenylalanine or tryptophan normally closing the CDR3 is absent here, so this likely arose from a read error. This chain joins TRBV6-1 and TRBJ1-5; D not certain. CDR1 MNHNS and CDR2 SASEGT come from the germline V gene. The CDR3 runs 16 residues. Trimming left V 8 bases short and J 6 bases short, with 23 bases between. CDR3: CASRGWARGLPQPQHL. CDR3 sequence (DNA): TGTGCCAGCCGAGGGTGGGCCCGGGGTCTACCTCAGCCCCAGCATCTT.

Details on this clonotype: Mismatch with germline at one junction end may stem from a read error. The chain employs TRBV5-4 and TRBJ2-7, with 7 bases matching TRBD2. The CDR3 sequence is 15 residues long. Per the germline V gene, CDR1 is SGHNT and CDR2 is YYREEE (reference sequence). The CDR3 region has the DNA TGTACCAGCAGCCGTTACGGAGGGAGGGCGTACGAGCAGTACTTC. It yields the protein CTSSRYGGRAYEQYF.

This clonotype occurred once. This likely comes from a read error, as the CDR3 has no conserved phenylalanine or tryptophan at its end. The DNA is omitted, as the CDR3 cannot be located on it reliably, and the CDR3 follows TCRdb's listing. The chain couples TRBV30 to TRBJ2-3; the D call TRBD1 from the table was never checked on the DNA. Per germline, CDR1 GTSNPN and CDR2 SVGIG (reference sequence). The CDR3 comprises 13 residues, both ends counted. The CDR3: CAWSARGPDTHYI.

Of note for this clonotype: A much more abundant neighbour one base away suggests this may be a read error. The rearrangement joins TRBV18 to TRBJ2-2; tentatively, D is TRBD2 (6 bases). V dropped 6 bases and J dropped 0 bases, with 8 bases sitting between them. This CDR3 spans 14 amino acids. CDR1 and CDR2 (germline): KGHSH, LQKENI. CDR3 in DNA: TGTGCCAGCTCGCGGGAAACGAACACCGGGGAGCTGTTTTTT. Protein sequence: CASSRETNTGELFF.

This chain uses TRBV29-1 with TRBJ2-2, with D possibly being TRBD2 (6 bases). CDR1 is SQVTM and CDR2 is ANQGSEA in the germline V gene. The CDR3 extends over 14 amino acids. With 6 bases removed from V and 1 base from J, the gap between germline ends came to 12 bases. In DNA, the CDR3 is TGCAGCGTGGTGACTAGGATGAACACCGGGGAGCTGTTTTTT. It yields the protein CSVVTRMNTGELFF.

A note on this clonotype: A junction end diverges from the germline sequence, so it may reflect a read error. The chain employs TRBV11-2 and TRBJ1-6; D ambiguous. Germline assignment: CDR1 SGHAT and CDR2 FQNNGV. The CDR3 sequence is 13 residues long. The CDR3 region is CASTLGPGSPLHF. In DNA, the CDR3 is TGTGCTAGCACCTTAGGGCCGGGTTCACCCCTCCACTTT. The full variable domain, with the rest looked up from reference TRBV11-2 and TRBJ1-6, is EAGVAQSPRYKIIEKRQSVAFWCNPISGHATLYWYQQILGQGPKLLIQFQNNGVVDDSQLPKDRFSAERLKGVDSTLKIQPAKLEDSAVYLCASTLGPGSPLHFGNGTRLTVT.

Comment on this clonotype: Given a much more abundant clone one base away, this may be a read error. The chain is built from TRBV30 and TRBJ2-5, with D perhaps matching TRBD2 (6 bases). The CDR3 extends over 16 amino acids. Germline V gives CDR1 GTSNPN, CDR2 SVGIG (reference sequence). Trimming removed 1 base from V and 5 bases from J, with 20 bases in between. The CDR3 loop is CAWSDHTRGAGETQYF. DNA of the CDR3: TGTGCCTGGAGTGACCACACAAGGGGCGCGGGGGAGACCCAGTACTTC.

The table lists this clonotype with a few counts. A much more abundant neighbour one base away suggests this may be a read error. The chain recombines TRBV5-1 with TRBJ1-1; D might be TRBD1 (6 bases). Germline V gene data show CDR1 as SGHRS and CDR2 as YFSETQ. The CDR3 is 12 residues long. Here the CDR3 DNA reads TGCGCCAGCGGGGACACGAACACTGAAGCTGTCTTT. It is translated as CASGDTNTEAVF.

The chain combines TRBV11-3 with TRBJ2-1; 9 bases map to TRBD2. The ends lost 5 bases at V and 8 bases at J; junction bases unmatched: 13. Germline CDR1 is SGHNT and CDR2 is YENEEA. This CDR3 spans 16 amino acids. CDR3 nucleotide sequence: TGTGCCAGCAGCCAGACTAGCGGAGGGCCGGGGGATGAGCAGTTCTTC. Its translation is CASSQTSGGPGDEQFF.

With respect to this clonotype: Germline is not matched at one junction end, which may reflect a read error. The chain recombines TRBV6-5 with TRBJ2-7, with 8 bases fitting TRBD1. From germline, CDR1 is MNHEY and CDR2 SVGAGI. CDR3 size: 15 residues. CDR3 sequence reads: CASSGRDRSPYKQYF. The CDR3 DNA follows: TGTGCCAGCAGTGGTAGGGACAGGAGTCCCTACAAGCAGTACTTC.

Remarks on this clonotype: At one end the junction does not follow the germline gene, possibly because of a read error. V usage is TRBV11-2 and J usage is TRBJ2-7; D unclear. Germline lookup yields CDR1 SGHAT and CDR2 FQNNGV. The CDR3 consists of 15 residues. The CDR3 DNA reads TGTGCCAGCACTCCCATCCCGCCAGGTACCTACGAGCAGTGCTTC. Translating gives CASTPIPPGTYEQCF.